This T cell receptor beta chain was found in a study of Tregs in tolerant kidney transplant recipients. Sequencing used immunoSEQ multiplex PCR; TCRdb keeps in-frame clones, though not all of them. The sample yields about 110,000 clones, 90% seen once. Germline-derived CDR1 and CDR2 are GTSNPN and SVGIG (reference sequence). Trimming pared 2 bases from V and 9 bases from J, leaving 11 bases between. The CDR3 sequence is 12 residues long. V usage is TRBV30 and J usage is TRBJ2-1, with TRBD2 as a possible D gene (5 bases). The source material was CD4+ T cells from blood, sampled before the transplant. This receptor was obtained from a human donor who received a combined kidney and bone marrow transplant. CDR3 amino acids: CAWSPQAGEQFF. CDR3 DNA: TGTGCCTGGAGTCCCCAGGCGGGTGAGCAGTTCTTC.